This T cell receptor beta chain was profiled in a study of cytomegalovirus exposure and HLA in healthy donors. The study, taken as a whole, reports: Rarity characterized most TCR sequences, yet some public TCRs appeared in many donors. The classifier, whose performance was assessed in both the original and validation cohorts, reportedly diagnosed cytomegalovirus status with high specificity and sensitivity.

Note on this clone: What it binds is unknown.

Primers included in the PCR were 60 Vbeta and 13 Jbeta primers. The repertoire was sequenced with immunoSEQ multiplex PCR; TCRdb's copy has only in-frame clones and lacks some. Here the sample spans 180,000 or so clones, around 74% being singletons. Germline lookup yields CDR1 SNHLY and CDR2 FYNNEI. The length of the CDR3 is 13 residues. Trimming shortened V by 6 bases and J by 0 bases, and 6 bases separated the two germline ends. The V call is TRBV2, the J call TRBJ2-1; no clear D. This receptor was taken from a female donor in good health and CMV-seronegative. Sequenced input: PBMCs. CDR3 sequence reads: CASRLYSYNEQFF. The CDR3 DNA follows: TGTGCCAGCAGGCTATACTCCTACAATGAGCAGTTCTTC.